There are many counts of the clone carrying this T cell receptor beta chain. Its target is unknown. The 5'RACE method, run with constant-segment primers, produced TCR alpha and TCR beta cDNA libraries (carrying sample barcodes and UMIs). TCRdb reanalysed the 5' RACE reads using MiXCR and keeps one entry per CDR3 protein. The data hold nearly 40,000 distinct CDR3 sequences, with around 6.1% observed a single time. The data were obtained in a study of T-cell memory formation after mild COVID-19. Overall study results and limits: Some SARS-CoV-2-responding clones were already detected in memory before infection. CD4/CD8 balance held among clones contracting day 15 to 85, and later expanders leaned CD4+. Of the contracting clones, CD4+ ones lay mainly in CM and EM, and CD8+ ones in EMRA.

The CDR3 spans 14 residues. The germline V gene encodes CDR1 KGHSH and CDR2 LQKENI. V trimming: 6 bases; J trimming: 6 bases; junction bases outside the gene matches: 11. The source of this sequence is an adult who had mild COVID-19 (a few samples of this study predate the infection). Cell type and time point are not known. V is TRBV18 and J is TRBJ2-7; 7 positions agree with TRBD1. Sequencing was carried out using PBMCs or a T cell subset sorted from them (not recorded which). CDR3 protein: CASSPIAGGGEQYF. DNA for the CDR3: TGTGCCAGCTCCCCTATCGCAGGGGGTGGCGAGCAGTACTTC.